These 6 T cell receptor beta chains were all obtained from the same sample, sequenced in a study of a mutant IDH1 vaccine in newly diagnosed glioma. Documented time point: week 35, safety follow-up. Vaccinated patients received 300 ug of mutant IDH1 20-mer peptide per dose, with topical imiquimod. TCRdb's copy holds only in-frame clones and misses some; the assay was immunoSEQ multiplex PCR. Of 69,000 or so clones detected, more than 85% appear once; the ten largest clones hold 2% to 2.5%. Antigen specificity for these receptors is unknown. Sequenced material: PBMCs, taken from a glioma patient whose treatment included an IDH1 peptide vaccine. Every receptor here comes from a man younger than 40 with glioma.

The J gene is TRBJ2-2, the V gene TRBV9, with D tentatively TRBD2 (6 bases). Between the trimmed V and J ends, which lost 1 base and 7 bases, there was a span of 11 bases. Germline lookup yields CDR1 SGDLS and CDR2 YYNGEE. The CDR3 length is 14 residues. The CDR3 loop reads CASSVIGGSGELFF. In DNA form, the CDR3 reads TGTGCCAGCAGCGTAATCGGGGGAAGCGGGGAGCTGTTTTTT. Full variable domain (missing parts from reference TRBV9 and TRBJ2-2): DSGVTQTPKHLITATGQRVTLRCSPRSGDLSVYWYQQSLDQGLQFLIQYYNGEERAKGNILERFSAQQFPDLHSELNLSSLELGDSALYFCASSVIGGSGELFFGEGSRLTVL.

The chain links TRBV29-1 to TRBJ1-3, with D possibly matching TRBD1 (5 bases). Trimming cost V 4 bases and J 2 bases, with 12 bases left between them. The CDR3 consists of 14 residues. Germline CDR1 reads SQVTM; CDR2 reads ANQGSEA. CDR3 nucleotide sequence: TGCAGCGTTGCTGGGGGGGAAACTGGAAACACCATATATTTT. This sequence encodes CSVAGGETGNTIYF.

The genes are TRBV5-1 and TRBJ2-5; possible D gene TRBD1, 6 bases. The CDR3 is made up of 13 amino acids. The V gene lost 4 bases and the J gene lost 5 bases, with 12 bases spanning the gap. Germline V lookup: CDR1 SGHRS, CDR2 YFSETQ. The CDR3 DNA sequence: TGCGCCAGCAGCCCAACAGGGTTGGAGACCCAGTACTTC. This codes for CASSPTGLETQYF.

This clone was counted once. The rearrangement uses TRBV2 and TRBJ1-4, with 8 bases identical to TRBD1. From germline, CDR1 is SNHLY and CDR2 FYNNEI. Unmatched junction bases numbered 13, after V lost 11 bases and J lost 8 bases. The CDR3 is 14 residues long. CDR3 nucleotides: TGTGCCGGACTAAACCCGACAGGGGTCGAAAAACTGTTTTTT. This encodes CAGLNPTGVEKLFF.

J is TRBJ2-4 and V is TRBV30, with 7 bases matching TRBD2. The V and J ends lost 0 bases and 5 bases, in that order; junction bases with no gene match: 1. The length of the CDR3 is 13 residues. Per germline, CDR1 GTSNPN and CDR2 SVGIG (reference sequence). This CDR3 is CAWSVSGENIQYF. The CDR3 nucleotides are TGTGCCTGGAGTGTAAGCGGGGAAAACATTCAGTACTTC.

The chain joins TRBV29-1 to TRBJ2-2; no definite D call. V lost 4 bases and J lost 0, with 9 bases in between. The CDR3 consists of 14 residues. Germline CDR1 reads SQVTM; CDR2 reads ANQGSEA. The CDR3 sequence is CSVAPESNTGELFF. The CDR3 DNA reads as TGCAGCGTTGCCCCCGAGTCGAACACCGGGGAGCTGTTTTTT.